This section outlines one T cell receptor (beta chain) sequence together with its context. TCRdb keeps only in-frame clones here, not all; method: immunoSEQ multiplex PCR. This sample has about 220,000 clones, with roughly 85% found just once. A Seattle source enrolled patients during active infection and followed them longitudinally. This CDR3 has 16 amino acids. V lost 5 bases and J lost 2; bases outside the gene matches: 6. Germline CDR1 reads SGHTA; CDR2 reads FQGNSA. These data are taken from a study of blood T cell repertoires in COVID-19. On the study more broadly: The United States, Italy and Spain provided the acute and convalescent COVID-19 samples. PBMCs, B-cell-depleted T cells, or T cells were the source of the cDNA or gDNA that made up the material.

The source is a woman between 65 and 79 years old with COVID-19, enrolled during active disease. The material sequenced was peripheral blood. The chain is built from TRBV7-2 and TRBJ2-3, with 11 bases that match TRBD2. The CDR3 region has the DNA TGTGCCAGCAGCCTCGGGACTAGCGGAAACACAGATACGCAGTATTTT. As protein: CASSLGTSGNTDTQYF.